The 20 T cell receptor beta chains given below trace back to one sample, sequenced in a study of blood T cell repertoires in COVID-19. Sequencing was performed with immunoSEQ multiplex PCR; in TCRdb, only in-frame clones are kept and a portion is missing. The sample consists of tens of thousands of clones, approximately 89% of them appearing once. The sample taken for sequencing was peripheral blood. These receptors all stem from a human donor with acute or convalescent COVID-19. The donor label of this sample is uncertain.

The V and J genes are TRBV6-6 and TRBJ2-1; 7 nucleotides align to TRBD1. The CDR3 sequence is 15 residues long. The junction had 13 bases not matched to a gene; V was cut back by 6 bases and J by 8 bases. Per the germline V gene, CDR1 is MNHNY and CDR2 is SVGAGI (reference sequence). In DNA, the CDR3 is TGTGCCAGCAGACCCCCGGACAGGCCTTTGGATGAGCAGTTCTTC. It encodes CASRPPDRPLDEQFF.

The gene calls are TRBV6-5 and TRBJ1-1, with a weak D call TRBD1 (5 bases). The CDR3 length is 10 residues. The germline V gene has CDR1 MNHEY and CDR2 SVGAGI. The germline V and J ends were trimmed by 8 bases and 10 bases, with 11 bases remaining between them. In DNA form, the CDR3 reads TGTGCCAGCCTAGGACACAGAGCTTTCTTT. Translating gives CASLGHRAFF.

The chain is built from TRBV6-2 or TRBV6-3 and TRBJ1-6; 7 bases agree with TRBD1. J was trimmed by 0 bases and V by 6 bases; bases with no gene match: 11. This CDR3 comprises 18 residues. Per the germline V gene, CDR1 is MNHEY and CDR2 is SVGEGT. The CDR3 loop is CASSFFQGGSSYNSPLHF. CDR3 nucleotides: TGTGCCAGCAGCTTTTTCCAGGGGGGCAGCTCCTATAATTCACCCCTCCACTTT.

This clone was detected only once. The chain has TRBV7-8 and TRBJ2-5; 16 bases agree with TRBD2. This CDR3 is built from 17 residues. Germline V gives CDR1 SGHVS, CDR2 FQNEAQ. V lost 5 bases, J lost 6 bases, and 9 bases stayed unmatched. The CDR3 is CASSQTGLAGGRQTQYF. The CDR3 DNA sequence: TGTGCCAGCAGCCAAACGGGACTAGCGGGGGGGCGTCAGACCCAGTACTTC.

This chain links TRBV2 with TRBJ2-7, with 8 bases lining up with TRBD1. Germline values: CDR1 SNHLY, CDR2 FYNNEI. The CDR3 consists of 14 residues. Trimming took 3 bases from V and 3 from J; bases not matched to a gene: 4. CDR3 amino acids: CASSDAGQVYEQYF. Here the CDR3 DNA reads TGTGCCAGCAGTGATGCGGGACAGGTCTACGAGCAGTACTTC.

The CDR3 nucleotides read TGTGCCAGCAGTGCAGGTTCGGATACGCAGTATTTT. This gives the protein CASSAGSDTQYF. The V gene is TRBV25-1, the J gene TRBJ2-3; D not certain. The CDR3 runs 12 residues. CDR1 is MGHDK and CDR2 is SYGVNS in the germline V gene. V gave up 4 bases and J gave up 6 bases, with 8 bases separating them.

The chain combines TRBV18 with TRBJ2-5; a weak D match, TRBD1 (6 bases). Looked up from germline, CDR1 is KGHSH and CDR2 is LQKENI. With 3 bases removed from V and 3 bases from J, the gap between germline ends came to 17 bases. The CDR3 totals 16 residues. CDR3 bases: TGTGCCAGCTCACCGCCTCAGTCGACAGGAAAAGAGACCCAGTACTTC. This gives the protein CASSPPQSTGKETQYF.

The chain links TRBV3-1 (or the pseudogene TRBV3-2) to TRBJ2-1, with TRBD2 identical over 7 bases. Per the germline V gene, CDR1 is LGHDT and CDR2 is YNNKEL (reference sequence). Trimming cost V 1 base and J 9 bases; bases outside gene matches: 9. The CDR3 covers 15 residues. The DNA for the CDR3 is TGTGCCAGCAGCCAAGGTAGCGGGTCAGGAGGTGAGCAGTTCTTC. Encoded protein: CASSQGSGSGGEQFF.

The CDR3 region has the DNA TGCGCCAGCAGCCAGTCCACGGGGAACATTCAGTACTTC. This translates into CASSQSTGNIQYF. The chain has TRBV4-1 and TRBJ2-4; tentatively, D is TRBD2 (5 bases). The germline V and J ends were trimmed by 3 bases and 7 bases, with 10 bases remaining between them. The CDR3 totals 13 residues. Germline V CDR1 and CDR2: MGHRA, YSYEKL.

This clone was seen a handful of times. This chain connects TRBV5-1 to TRBJ1-1; D gene ambiguous. Trimming took 5 bases from V and 5 from J, leaving 16 bases between them. Germline assignment: CDR1 SGHRS and CDR2 YFSETQ. The CDR3 runs to 14 residues. The CDR3 region is CASRVVGGGTEAFF. The CDR3 bases are TGCGCCAGCAGGGTGGTGGGAGGAGGAACTGAAGCTTTCTTT.

The V gene is TRBV21-1, the J gene TRBJ1-1; the table's D call, TRBD1, has no DNA check behind it. TRBV21-1 is deemed a pseudogene. This CDR3 spans 12 amino acids. The chain's CDR3 is CASSWTDTEAFF. CDR3 DNA: TGTGCCAGCAGCTGGACAGACACTGAAGCTTTCTTT.

The J gene is TRBJ1-6, the V gene TRBV7-8; D is perhaps TRBD1 (6 bases). The CDR3 totals 14 residues. Per germline, CDR1 SGHVS and CDR2 FQNEAQ. Deletions cut 9 bases from V and 7 bases from J, with 16 bases between. The CDR3 reads CASRFWDNNSPLHF. CDR3 nucleotide sequence: TGTGCCAGTCGATTTTGGGACAACAATTCACCCCTCCACTTT.

This clone occurred once. In DNA, the CDR3 is TGTGCCAGTAGTTTACAGGGGGCGCGGAACACTGAAGCTTTCTTT. It encodes CASSLQGARNTEAFF. V and J are TRBV19 and TRBJ1-1; 9 nucleotides align to TRBD1. Germline V gene lookup returns CDR1 LNHDA and CDR2 SQIVND (reference sequence). The CDR3 runs to 15 residues. V dropped 5 bases and J dropped 1; count of bases not matched to a gene: 5.

The chain is built from TRBV6-5 and TRBJ1-2; 10 nucleotides align to TRBD1. CDR1 and CDR2 (germline): MNHEY, SVGAGI. The CDR3 length is 15 residues. With V trimmed by 0 bases and J by 5 bases, 3 bases remained unmatched. The CDR3 protein is CASSYSGTGDYGYTF. The CDR3 nucleotides read TGTGCCAGCAGTTACTCCGGGACAGGGGATTATGGCTACACCTTC.

The chain uses TRBV29-1 and TRBJ1-1; 7 nucleotides line up with TRBD1. Germline trimming cut 3 bases from V and 1 base from J; bases unmatched to any gene: 2. In germline, CDR1 is SQVTM, CDR2 ANQGSEA. The CDR3 loop spans 13 amino acids. The CDR3 protein is CSVEGQRNTEAFF. CDR3 in DNA: TGCAGCGTTGAGGGACAGCGGAACACTGAAGCTTTCTTT.

The genes are TRBV7-2 and TRBJ1-6; a weak D match, TRBD1 (6 bases). This CDR3 has 15 residues. Trimming stripped 1 base from V and 8 bases from J, with 12 bases between. Germline CDR1 is SGHTA and CDR2 is FQGNSA. DNA of the CDR3: TGTGCCAGCAGCTTAGGCTGGGGACACGATTCACCCCTCCACTTT. This encodes CASSLGWGHDSPLHF.

V gene TRBV7-6 combines with J gene TRBJ2-1; 7 bases align to TRBD2. V was clipped by 0 bases and J by 0 bases; unmatched bases: 2. CDR1 and CDR2 from the germline V gene are SGHVS and FNYEAQ. The CDR3 is made up of 16 amino acids. CDR3 residues: CASSLARGSSYNEQFF. Here the CDR3 DNA reads TGTGCCAGCAGCTTAGCGCGGGGGAGCTCCTACAATGAGCAGTTCTTC. Supplemented by reference TRBV7-6 and TRBJ2-1, the full variable domain reads GAGVSQSPRYKVTKRGQDVALRCDPISGHVSLYWYRQALGQGPEFLTYFNYEAQQDKSGLPNDRFSAERPEGSISTLTIQRTEQRDSAMYRCASSLARGSSYNEQFFGPGTRLTVL.

The gene calls are TRBV6-1 and TRBJ1-1; D is undetermined. This CDR3 region has 16 residues. V lost 4 bases and J 0 bases, leaving 15 bases between the germline ends. Germline CDR1 and CDR2: MNHNS and SASEGT. CDR3: CASSGAGGFMNTEAFF. The CDR3 coding sequence is TGTGCCAGCAGTGGGGCAGGCGGGTTCATGAACACTGAAGCTTTCTTT.

This clone was detected a few times. This chain connects TRBV4-2 to TRBJ1-4, with TRBD1 matching 8 bases. The trim removed 4 bases at V and 6 bases at J, leaving 13 bases unmatched. Germline V CDR1 and CDR2: LGHNA, YNFKEQ. This CDR3 region has 17 residues. The CDR3 nucleotides are TGTGCCAGCAGCCTACAGGGCAGGACAGGGTCCCATGAAAAACTGTTTTTT. It yields the protein CASSLQGRTGSHEKLFF.

The rearrangement joins TRBV4-3 to TRBJ1-2, with D possibly TRBD1 on 5 matching bases. The V end lost 0 bases, the J end lost 3 bases, and 8 bases lay between the germline ends. CDR1 and CDR2 (germline): LGHNA, YSLEER. This CDR3 has 14 residues. In nucleotides, the CDR3 is TGCGCCAGCAGCCAAGAAAGGGGCTACTATGGCTACACCTTC. It is translated as CASSQERGYYGYTF.